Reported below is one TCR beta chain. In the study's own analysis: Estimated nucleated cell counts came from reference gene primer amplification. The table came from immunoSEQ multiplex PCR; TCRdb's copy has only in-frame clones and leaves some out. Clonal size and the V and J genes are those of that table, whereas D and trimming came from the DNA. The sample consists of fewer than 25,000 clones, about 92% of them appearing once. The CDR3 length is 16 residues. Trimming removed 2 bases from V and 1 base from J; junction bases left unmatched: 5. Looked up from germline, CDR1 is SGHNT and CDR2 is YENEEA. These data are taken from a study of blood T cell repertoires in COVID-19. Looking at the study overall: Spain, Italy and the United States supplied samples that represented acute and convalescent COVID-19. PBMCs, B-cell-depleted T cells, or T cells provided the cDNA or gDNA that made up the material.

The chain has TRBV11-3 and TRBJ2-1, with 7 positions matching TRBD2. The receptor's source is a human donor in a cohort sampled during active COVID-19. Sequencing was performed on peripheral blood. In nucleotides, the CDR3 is TGTGCCAGCAGCTTATCGTCTAGCGGTTCCTACAATGAGCAGTTCTTC. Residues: CASSLSSSGSYNEQFF.